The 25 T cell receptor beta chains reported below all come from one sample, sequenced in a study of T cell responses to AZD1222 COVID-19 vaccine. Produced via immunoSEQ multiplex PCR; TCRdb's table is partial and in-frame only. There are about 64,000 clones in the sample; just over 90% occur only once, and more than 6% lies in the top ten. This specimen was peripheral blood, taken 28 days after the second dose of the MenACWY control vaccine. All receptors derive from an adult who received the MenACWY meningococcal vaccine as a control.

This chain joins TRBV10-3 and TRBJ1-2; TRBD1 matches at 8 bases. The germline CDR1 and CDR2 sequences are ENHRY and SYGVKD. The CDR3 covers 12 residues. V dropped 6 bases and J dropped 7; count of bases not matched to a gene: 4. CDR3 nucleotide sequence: TGTGCCATCAGCACGACAGGGGTTGGCTACACCTTC. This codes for CAISTTGVGYTF.

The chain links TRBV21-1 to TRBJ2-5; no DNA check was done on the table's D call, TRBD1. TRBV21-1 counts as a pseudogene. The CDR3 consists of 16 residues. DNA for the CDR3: TGTGCCAGCAGCAAATACCACAGGGGACTCCAAGAGACCCAGTACTTC. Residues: CASSKYHRGLQETQYF.

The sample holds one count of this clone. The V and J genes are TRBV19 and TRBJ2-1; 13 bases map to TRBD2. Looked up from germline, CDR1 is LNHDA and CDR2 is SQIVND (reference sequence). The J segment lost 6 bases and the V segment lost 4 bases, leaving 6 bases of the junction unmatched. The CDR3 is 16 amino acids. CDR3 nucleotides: TGTGCCAGTAGTAAGAGCGGGACTAGCGGGACCAATGAGCAGTTCTTC. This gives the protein CASSKSGTSGTNEQFF.

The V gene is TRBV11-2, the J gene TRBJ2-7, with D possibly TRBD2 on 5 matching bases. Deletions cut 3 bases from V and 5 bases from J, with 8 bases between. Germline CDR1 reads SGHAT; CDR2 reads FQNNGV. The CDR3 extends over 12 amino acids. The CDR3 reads CASSLNGDEQYF. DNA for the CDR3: TGTGCCAGCAGCTTGAACGGGGACGAGCAGTACTTC.

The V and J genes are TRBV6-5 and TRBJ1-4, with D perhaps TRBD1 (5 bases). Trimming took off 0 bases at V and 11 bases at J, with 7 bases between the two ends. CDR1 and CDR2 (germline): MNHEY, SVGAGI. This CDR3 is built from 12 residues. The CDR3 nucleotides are TGTGCCAGCAGTTACTCAGGGGAGAAACTGTTTTTT. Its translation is CASSYSGEKLFF.

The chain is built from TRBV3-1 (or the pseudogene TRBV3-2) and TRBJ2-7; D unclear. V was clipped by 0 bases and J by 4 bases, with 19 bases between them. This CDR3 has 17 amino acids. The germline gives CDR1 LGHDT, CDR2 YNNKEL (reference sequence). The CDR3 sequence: CASSQEPTLPGLYEQYF. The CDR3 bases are TGTGCCAGCAGCCAAGAACCTACACTGCCTGGCTTGTACGAGCAGTACTTC.

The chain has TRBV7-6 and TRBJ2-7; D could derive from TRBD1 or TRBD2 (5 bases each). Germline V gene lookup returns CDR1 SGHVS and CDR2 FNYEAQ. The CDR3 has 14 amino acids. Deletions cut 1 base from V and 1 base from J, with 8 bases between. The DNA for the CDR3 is TGTGCCAGCAGCTTAGGGGACGGTTCCTACGAGCAGTACTTC. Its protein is CASSLGDGSYEQYF. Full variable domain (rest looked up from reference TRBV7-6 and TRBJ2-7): GAGVSQSPRYKVTKRGQDVALRCDPISGHVSLYWYRQALGQGPEFLTYFNYEAQQDKSGLPNDRFSAERPEGSISTLTIQRTEQRDSAMYRCASSLGDGSYEQYFGPGTRLTVT.

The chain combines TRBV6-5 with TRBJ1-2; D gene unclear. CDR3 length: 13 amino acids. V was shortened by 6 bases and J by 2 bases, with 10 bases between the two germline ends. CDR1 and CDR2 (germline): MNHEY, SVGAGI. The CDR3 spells CASRAAGNYGYTF. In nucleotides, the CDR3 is TGTGCCAGCAGGGCAGCCGGGAACTATGGCTACACCTTC.

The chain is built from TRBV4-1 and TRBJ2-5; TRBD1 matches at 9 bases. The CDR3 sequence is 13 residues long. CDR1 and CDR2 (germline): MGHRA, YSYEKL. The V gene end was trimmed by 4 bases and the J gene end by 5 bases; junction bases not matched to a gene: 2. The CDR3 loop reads CASSLGQGETQYF. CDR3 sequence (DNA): TGCGCCAGCAGCCTCGGACAGGGGGAGACCCAGTACTTC.

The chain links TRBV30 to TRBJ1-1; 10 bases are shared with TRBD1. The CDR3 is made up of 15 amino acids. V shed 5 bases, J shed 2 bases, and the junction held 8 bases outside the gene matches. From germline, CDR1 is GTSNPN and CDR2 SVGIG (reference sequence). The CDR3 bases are TGTGCCTGGGGGGGGACAGGGGCTTTAAACACTGAAGCTTTCTTT. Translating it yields CAWGGTGALNTEAFF.

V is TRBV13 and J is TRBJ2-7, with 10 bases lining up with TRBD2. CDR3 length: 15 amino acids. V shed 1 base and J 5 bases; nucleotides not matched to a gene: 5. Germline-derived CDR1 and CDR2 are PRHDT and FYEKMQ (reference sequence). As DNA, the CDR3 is TGTGCCAGCAGCTTAGTCCCTAGCGGGAGCCACGAGCAGTACTTC. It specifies CASSLVPSGSHEQYF.

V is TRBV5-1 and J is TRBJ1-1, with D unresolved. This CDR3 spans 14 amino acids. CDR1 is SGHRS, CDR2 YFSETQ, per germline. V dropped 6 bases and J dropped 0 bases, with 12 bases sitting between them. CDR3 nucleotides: TGCGCCAGCAACAGCATGGGGATGAACACTGAAGCTTTCTTT. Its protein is CASNSMGMNTEAFF.

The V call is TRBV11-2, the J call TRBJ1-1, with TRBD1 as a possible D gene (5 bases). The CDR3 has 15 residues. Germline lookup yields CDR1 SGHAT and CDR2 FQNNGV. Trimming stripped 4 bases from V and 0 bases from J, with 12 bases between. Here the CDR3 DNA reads TGTGCCAGCAGCTCGAGTGGGACTTTGAACACTGAAGCTTTCTTT. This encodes CASSSSGTLNTEAFF.

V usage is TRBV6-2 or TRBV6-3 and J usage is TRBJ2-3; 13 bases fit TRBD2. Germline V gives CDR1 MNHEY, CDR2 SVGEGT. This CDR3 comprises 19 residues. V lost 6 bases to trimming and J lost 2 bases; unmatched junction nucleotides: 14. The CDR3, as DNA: TGTGCCAGCAGCCCCGGGACTAGCGGGATTCAAATCCTCACAGATACGCAGTATTTT. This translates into CASSPGTSGIQILTDTQYF.

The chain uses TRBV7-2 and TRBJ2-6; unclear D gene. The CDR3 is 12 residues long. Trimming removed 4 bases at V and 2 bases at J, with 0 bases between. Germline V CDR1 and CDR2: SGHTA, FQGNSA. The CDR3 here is CASSSGANVLTF. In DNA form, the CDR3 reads TGTGCCAGCAGCTCTGGGGCCAACGTCCTGACTTTC.

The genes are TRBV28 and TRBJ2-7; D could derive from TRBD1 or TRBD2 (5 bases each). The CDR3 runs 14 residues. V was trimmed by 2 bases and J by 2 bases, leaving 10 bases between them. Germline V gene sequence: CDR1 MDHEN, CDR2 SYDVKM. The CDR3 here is CASSLRRDPYEQYF. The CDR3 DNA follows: TGTGCCAGCAGTTTACGCCGGGACCCCTACGAGCAGTACTTC.

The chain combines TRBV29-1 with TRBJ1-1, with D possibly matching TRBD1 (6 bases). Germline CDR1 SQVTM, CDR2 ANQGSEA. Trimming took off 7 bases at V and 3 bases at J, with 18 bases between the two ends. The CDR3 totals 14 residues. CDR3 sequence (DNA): TGCAGCGCTGGGGGAACAGGGCAGTACACTGAAGCTTTCTTT. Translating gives CSAGGTGQYTEAFF.

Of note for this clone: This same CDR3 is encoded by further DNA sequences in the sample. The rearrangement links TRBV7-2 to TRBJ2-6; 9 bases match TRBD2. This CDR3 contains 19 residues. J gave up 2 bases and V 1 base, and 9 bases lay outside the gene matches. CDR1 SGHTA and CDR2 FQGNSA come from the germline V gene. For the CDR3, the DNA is TGTGCCAGCAGCTTAGAACTCGCGGGAGGGGGGACTGGGGCCAACGTCCTGACTTTC. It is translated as CASSLELAGGGTGANVLTF.

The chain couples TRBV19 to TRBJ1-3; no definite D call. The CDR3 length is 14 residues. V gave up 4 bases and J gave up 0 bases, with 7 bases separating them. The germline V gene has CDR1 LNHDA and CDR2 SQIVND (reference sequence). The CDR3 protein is CASSKDLSGNTIYF. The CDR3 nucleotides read TGTGCCAGTAGTAAAGATCTCTCTGGAAACACCATATATTTT. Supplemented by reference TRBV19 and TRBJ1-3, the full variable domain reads DGGITQSPKYLFRKEGQNVTLSCEQNLNHDAMYWYRQDPGQGLRLIYYSQIVNDFQKGDIAEGYSVSREKKESFPLTVTSAQKNPTAFYLCASSKDLSGNTIYFGEGSWLTVV.

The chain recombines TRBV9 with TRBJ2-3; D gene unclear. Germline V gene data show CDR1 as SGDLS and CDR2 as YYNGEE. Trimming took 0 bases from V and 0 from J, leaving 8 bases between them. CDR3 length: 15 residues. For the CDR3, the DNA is TGTGCCAGCAGCGTAGAGGGCAGGAGCACAGATACGCAGTATTTT. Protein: CASSVEGRSTDTQYF.

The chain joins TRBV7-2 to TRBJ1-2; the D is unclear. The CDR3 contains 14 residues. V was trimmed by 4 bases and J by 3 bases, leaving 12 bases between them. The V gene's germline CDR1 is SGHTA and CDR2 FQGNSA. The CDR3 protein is CASSSAPNHYGYTF. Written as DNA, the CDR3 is TGTGCCAGCAGCTCCGCCCCAAATCACTATGGCTACACCTTC. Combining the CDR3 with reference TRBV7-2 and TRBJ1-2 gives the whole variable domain GAGVSQSPSNKVTEKGKDVELRCDPISGHTALYWYRQSLGQGLEFLIYFQGNSAPDKSGLPSDRFSAERTGGSVSTLTIQRTQQEDSAVYLCASSSAPNHYGYTFGSGTRLTVV.

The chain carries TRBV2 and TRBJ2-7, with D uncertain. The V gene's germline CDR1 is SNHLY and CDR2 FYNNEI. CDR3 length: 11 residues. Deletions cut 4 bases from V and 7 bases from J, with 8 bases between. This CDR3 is CASSGAVEQYF. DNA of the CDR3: TGTGCCAGCAGTGGGGCGGTTGAGCAGTACTTC. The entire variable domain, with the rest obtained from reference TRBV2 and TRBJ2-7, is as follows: EPEVTQTPSHQVTQMGQEVILRCVPISNHLYFYWYRQILGQKVEFLVSFYNNEISEKSEIFDDQFSVERPDGSNFTLKIRSTKLEDSAMYFCASSGAVEQYFGPGTRLTVT.

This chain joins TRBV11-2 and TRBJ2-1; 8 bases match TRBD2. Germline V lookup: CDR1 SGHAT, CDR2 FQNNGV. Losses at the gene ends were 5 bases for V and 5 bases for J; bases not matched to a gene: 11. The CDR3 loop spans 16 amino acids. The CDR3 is CASSPSSGRGNNEQFF. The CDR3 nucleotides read TGTGCCAGCAGCCCGTCCAGCGGGAGAGGGAACAATGAGCAGTTCTTC.

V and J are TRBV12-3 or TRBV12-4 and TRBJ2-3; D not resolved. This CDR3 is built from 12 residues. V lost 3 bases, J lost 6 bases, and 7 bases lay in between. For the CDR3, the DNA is TGTGCCAGCAGTTTCTCCCCCGATACGCAGTATTTT. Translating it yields CASSFSPDTQYF.

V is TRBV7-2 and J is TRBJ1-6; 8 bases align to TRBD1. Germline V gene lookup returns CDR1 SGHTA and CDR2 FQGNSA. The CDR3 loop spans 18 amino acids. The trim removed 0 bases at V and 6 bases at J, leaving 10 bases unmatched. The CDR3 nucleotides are TGTGCCAGCAGCTTAGCCCACAACAGGGGGGAGAGTAATTCACCCCTCCACTTT. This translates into CASSLAHNRGESNSPLHF.